The 20 T cell receptor beta chains below were found in one sample sequenced in a study of blood T cell repertoires in COVID-19. Some clones are missing from TCRdb's copy, which holds only in-frame ones; the method was immunoSEQ multiplex PCR. The repertoire holds around 230,000 clones, about 80% seen once, with about 2.3% in the top ten. Material: peripheral blood. The source is a woman in her thirties or forties with active or convalescent COVID-19.

The rearrangement links TRBV24-1 to TRBJ2-5, with TRBD2 matching over 11 bases. Germline lookup yields CDR1 KGHDR and CDR2 SFDVKD. The junction had 4 bases not matched to a gene; V was cut back by 3 bases and J by 5 bases. The CDR3 is made up of 15 amino acids. CDR3 in DNA: TGTGCCACCAGTGATAGGGCTAGCGGGAGGGAGACCCAGTACTTC. The encoded protein is CATSDRASGRETQYF.

The chain recombines TRBV10-3 with TRBJ2-7; possible D gene TRBD1, 6 bases. From germline, CDR1 is ENHRY and CDR2 SYGVKD. CDR3 size: 12 residues. V dropped 6 bases and J dropped 3 bases, with 9 bases sitting between them. CDR3: CAIRVGGYEQYF. The DNA of the CDR3 is TGTGCCATCAGAGTAGGGGGCTACGAGCAGTACTTC.

This chain connects TRBV5-1 to TRBJ1-3; D unresolved. This CDR3 region has 15 residues. Trimming cost V 1 base and J 2 bases, with 10 bases left between them. Germline V CDR1 and CDR2: SGHRS, YFSETQ. The CDR3 loop reads CASSLSTVAGNTIYF. The CDR3 region has the DNA TGCGCCAGCAGCTTGAGCACAGTGGCTGGAAACACCATATATTTT.

This rearrangement joins TRBV27 to TRBJ1-6; 11 bases map to TRBD1. Unmatched junction bases numbered 7, after V lost 5 bases and J lost 7 bases. The length of the CDR3 is 16 residues. The germline CDR1 and CDR2 sequences are MNHEY and SMNVEV (reference sequence). CDR3 sequence reads: CASSTRTGGRNSPLHF. For the CDR3, the DNA is TGTGCCAGCAGTACCCGGACAGGGGGCCGAAATTCACCCCTCCACTTT.

The J gene is TRBJ2-2, the V gene TRBV10-2, with 10 bases fitting TRBD2. The CDR3 consists of 16 residues. V lost 2 bases and J lost 5; bases outside the gene matches: 5. Germline V gene lookup returns CDR1 WSHSY and CDR2 SAAADI. The CDR3 protein is CASSEVLAGRTGELFF. CDR3 DNA sequence: TGCGCCAGCAGTGAGGTACTAGCGGGACGAACCGGGGAGCTGTTTTTT.

This sequence joins TRBV19 and TRBJ1-5; no reliable D call. V gave up 10 bases and J gave up 5 bases, with 12 bases separating them. The CDR3 sequence is 12 residues long. CDR1 is LNHDA and CDR2 is SQIVND in the germline V gene (reference sequence). DNA of the CDR3: TGTGCCACCAAAATAGGAGATCAGCCCCAGCATTTT. The encoded protein is CATKIGDQPQHF.

The gene calls are TRBV13 and TRBJ2-1; TRBD1 matches at 8 bases. Per the germline V gene, CDR1 is PRHDT and CDR2 is FYEKMQ (reference sequence). The CDR3 is 14 residues long. V trimming: 5 bases; J trimming: 8 bases; junction bases outside the gene matches: 8. CDR3 protein: CASSTDRVRDEQFF. The CDR3 region has the DNA TGTGCCAGCAGCACGGACAGGGTGCGAGATGAGCAGTTCTTC.

This chain links TRBV23-1 with TRBJ2-2; 8 bases map to TRBD1. TRBV23-1 is an ORF; its function is uncertain. Germline trimming cut 2 bases from V and 8 bases from J; bases unmatched to any gene: 16. The CDR3 has 18 amino acids. The CDR3 DNA sequence: TGCGCCAGCAGTCAAAGTTTGCTCGACAGGGGAGACGTAGGGGAGCTGTTTTTT. Translated: CASSQSLLDRGDVGELFF.

This chain uses TRBV9 with TRBJ2-5, with a weak D call TRBD1 (6 bases). The CDR3 runs to 13 residues. Germline V gene data show CDR1 as SGDLS and CDR2 as YYNGEE. V shed 2 bases and J shed 2 bases, with 7 bases lying between them. In DNA, the CDR3 is TGTGCCAGCAGCGTTAGGGGGCAAGAGACCCAGTACTTC. It codes for CASSVRGQETQYF.

This chain joins TRBV19 and TRBJ1-1; no clear D gene. From germline, CDR1 is LNHDA and CDR2 SQIVND (reference sequence). CDR3 size: 14 residues. V lost 7 bases, J lost 1 base, and 13 bases lay in between. As DNA, the CDR3 is TGTGCCAGTAAGTGGGGAGTGGGGAACACTGAAGCTTTCTTT. Its translation: CASKWGVGNTEAFF.

The rearrangement joins TRBV11-2 to TRBJ2-3; TRBD1 matches at 10 bases. The junction had 1 base not matched to a gene; V was cut back by 4 bases and J by 3 bases. CDR3 length equals 14 residues. Germline V lookup: CDR1 SGHAT, CDR2 FQNNGV. The chain's CDR3 is CASSWTGGTDTQYF. The CDR3, as DNA: TGTGCCAGCAGCTGGACAGGGGGGACAGATACGCAGTATTTT.

The chain has TRBV4-3 and TRBJ2-1, with 9 bases fitting TRBD2. The CDR3 is made up of 17 amino acids. The V segment lost 1 base and the J segment 4 bases; nucleotides outside the gene matches: 8. Germline lookup yields CDR1 LGHNA and CDR2 YSLEER. CDR3: CASSQAYGLAGYNEQFF. The DNA for the CDR3 is TGCGCCAGCAGCCAAGCGTACGGTCTAGCGGGGTACAATGAGCAGTTCTTC.

The chain recombines TRBV28 with TRBJ1-1; D is possibly TRBD1 (5 bases). This CDR3 spans 12 amino acids. Looked up from germline, CDR1 is MDHEN and CDR2 is SYDVKM. Between the trimmed V and J ends, which lost 7 bases and 7 bases, there was a span of 13 bases. Here the CDR3 reads CASIVPGGEAFF. The CDR3 nucleotides are TGTGCCAGCATCGTTCCGGGGGGTGAAGCTTTCTTT.

This chain connects TRBV29-1 to TRBJ2-7, with TRBD1 matching over 10 bases. CDR1 SQVTM and CDR2 ANQGSEA come from the germline V gene. V lost 5 bases and J lost 5; bases outside the gene matches: 9. The CDR3 spans 14 residues. CDR3 coding DNA: TGCAGCGTTAAGGGAGGGACAGGGGTCGACGAGCAGTACTTC. This encodes CSVKGGTGVDEQYF.

V and J are TRBV19 and TRBJ2-7; 14 bases are shared with TRBD2. CDR3 length: 19 residues. The germline CDR1 and CDR2 sequences are LNHDA and SQIVND (reference sequence). J lost 4 bases, V lost 5 bases, and 16 bases had no gene match. The CDR3 DNA reads as TGTGCCAGTAGTTCACGACCGGGACTAGCGGGAGTAGGGGTATACGAGCAGTACTTC. It yields the protein CASSSRPGLAGVGVYEQYF.

This clone occurred once. The J gene is TRBJ1-2, the V gene TRBV27, with D possibly matching TRBD1 (5 bases). V lost 6 bases to trimming and J lost 8 bases, with 13 bases between them. CDR1 MNHEY and CDR2 SMNVEV come from the germline V gene (reference sequence). The CDR3 has 12 amino acids. The CDR3: CASSRQGYGYTF. CDR3 nucleotide sequence: TGTGCCAGCAGCCGCCAGGGTTACGGCTACACCTTC.

This clone was seen a handful of times. This chain links TRBV3-1 (or the pseudogene TRBV3-2) with TRBJ2-5; TRBD2 agrees at 16 bases. The CDR3 is made up of 16 amino acids. Germline CDR1 LGHDT, CDR2 YNNKEL (reference sequence). The V and J ends lost 3 bases and 5 bases, in that order; junction bases with no gene match: 3. The CDR3 DNA sequence: TGTGCCAGCAGCCACACGGGACTAGCGGGGGGGGAGACCCAGTACTTC. Encoded protein: CASSHTGLAGGETQYF.

V usage is TRBV24-1 and J usage is TRBJ2-3, with TRBD1 matching over 7 bases. This CDR3 comprises 15 residues. Germline V CDR1 and CDR2: KGHDR, SFDVKD. The V and J ends lost 7 bases and 2 bases, in that order; junction bases with no gene match: 8. The CDR3 sequence: CATRGSGTDTDTQYF. The CDR3 DNA is TGTGCCACCAGGGGCTCCGGGACAGACACAGATACGCAGTATTTT.

This chain joins TRBV6-5 and TRBJ2-3; TRBD1 matches 8 bases. Trimming cost V 6 bases and J 0 bases; bases outside gene matches: 5. The CDR3 is 15 residues long. CDR1 and CDR2 (germline): MNHEY, SVGAGI. CDR3 sequence reads: CASSNRGASTDTQYF. The CDR3 DNA reads TGTGCCAGCAGCAACAGGGGGGCTAGCACAGATACGCAGTATTTT.

The V call is TRBV18, the J call TRBJ2-2; 10 positions match TRBD1. The germline V gene has CDR1 KGHSH and CDR2 LQKENI. Trimming at V came to 6 bases and at J to 1 base, leaving 5 bases not matched to a gene. The CDR3 has 16 amino acids. The DNA of the CDR3 is TGTGCCAGCTCGCGGGGACAGGGGTTGAACACCGGGGAGCTGTTTTTT. Its translation: CASSRGQGLNTGELFF.